This T cell receptor beta chain comes out of a study of cytomegalovirus exposure and HLA in healthy donors. The method was immunoSEQ multiplex PCR; TCRdb's version includes in-frame clones alone and lacks a portion of them. The sample holds about 130,000 clones, almost 90% seen once. This receptor was obtained from a man in his thirties or forties in good health and CMV-seronegative. The specimen sequenced was PBMCs.

The CDR3 spells CASSPRTANSYEQYF. CDR3 in DNA: TGTGCCAGCTCACCGCGGACAGCGAACTCCTACGAGCAGTACTTC. This chain uses TRBV18 with TRBJ2-7, with D maybe TRBD1 (6 bases). Trimming took off 3 bases at V and 0 bases at J, with 12 bases between the two ends. CDR1 KGHSH and CDR2 LQKENI come from the germline V gene. This CDR3 has 15 residues.